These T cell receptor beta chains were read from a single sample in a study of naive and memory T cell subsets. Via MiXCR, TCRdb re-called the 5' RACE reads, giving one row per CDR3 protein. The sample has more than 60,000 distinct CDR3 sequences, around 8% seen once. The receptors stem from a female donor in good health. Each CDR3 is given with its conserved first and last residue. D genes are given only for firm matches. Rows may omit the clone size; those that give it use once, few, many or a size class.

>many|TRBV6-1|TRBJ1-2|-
TGTGCCAGCAGAGGCCAGTCCTATGGCTACACCTTC
CASRGQSYGYTF
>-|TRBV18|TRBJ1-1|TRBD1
TGTGCCAGCTCAGGGACAGGGGGCACTGAAGCTTTCTTT
CASSGTGGTEAFF
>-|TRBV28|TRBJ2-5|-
TGTGCTAGCAGGGAAGAGACCCAGTACTTC
CASREETQYF
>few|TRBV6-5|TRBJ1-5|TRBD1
TGTGCCAGCAGAACCGACAGGGCCGCGTCCCAGCATTTT
CASRTDRAASQHF
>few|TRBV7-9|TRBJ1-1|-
TGTGCCAGCAGCTCCACATGGGACACTGAAGCTTTCTTT
CASSSTWDTEAFF
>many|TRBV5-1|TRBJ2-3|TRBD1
TGCGCCAGCAGCCTGGGACAGGGAATGGATACGCAGTATTTT
CASSLGQGMDTQYF
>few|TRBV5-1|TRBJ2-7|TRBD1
TGCGCCAGCGGACCTACCGGGACAGGTCGTCGAGAGCAGTACTTC
CASGPTGTGRREQYF
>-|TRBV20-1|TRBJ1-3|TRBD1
TGCAGTGCTGGAAACAGGGGAAGCGGAAACACCATATATTTT
CSAGNRGSGNTIYF
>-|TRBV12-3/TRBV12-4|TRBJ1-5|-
TGTGCCAGCAGTTCAGGGACGTATCGCAATCAGCCCCAGCATTTT
CASSSGTYRNQPQHF
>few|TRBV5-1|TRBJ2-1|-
TGCGCCAGCAGCTTGCGGCAGGACTCCTACAATGAGCAGTTCTTC
CASSLRQDSYNEQFF
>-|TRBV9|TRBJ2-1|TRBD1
TGTGCCAGCAGCGTAGACGGACAGGGTCCCTACAATGAGCAGTTCTTC
CASSVDGQGPYNEQFF
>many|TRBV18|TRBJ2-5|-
TGTGCCAGCTCATTACGCGGGCAACAAGAGACCCAGTACTTC
CASSLRGQQETQYF
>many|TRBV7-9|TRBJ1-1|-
TGTGCCAGCAGCTTTGGGGGGGGGTTTATGAACACTGAAGCTTTCTTT
CASSFGGGFMNTEAFF
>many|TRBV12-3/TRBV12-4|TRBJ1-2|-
TGTGCCAGCAGTTTACGGGGGACTAACTATGGCTACACCTTC
CASSLRGTNYGYTF
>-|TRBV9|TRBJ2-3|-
TGTGCCAGCAGCGAGAGAAGCACAGATACGCAGTATTTT
CASSERSTDTQYF
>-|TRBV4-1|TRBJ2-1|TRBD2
TGCGCCAGCAGCCAAGATCCCTTACTAGCGGGAGGGATCAATGAGCAGTTCTTC
CASSQDPLLAGGINEQFF
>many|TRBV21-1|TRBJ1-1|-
TGTGCCAGCAGCATGGTCCTTACCTCCGGACAGGGTGGTTCGGAGAACACTGAAGCTTTCTTT
CASSMVLTSGQGGSENTEAFF
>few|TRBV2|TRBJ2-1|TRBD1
TGTGCCAGCCTCTGGACAGGGGGCAATGAGCAGTTCTTC
CASLWTGGNEQFF
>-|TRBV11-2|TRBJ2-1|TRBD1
TGTGCCAGCAGCTTAAAACAGGGGCTCGTTGAGCAGTTCTTC
CASSLKQGLVEQFF
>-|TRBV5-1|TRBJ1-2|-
TGCGCCAGCACCTACAGTCCTACTTATGGCTACACCTTC
CASTYSPTYGYTF
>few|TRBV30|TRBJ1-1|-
TGTGCCTTGATAAAAGGATTAACTGAAGCTTTCTTT
CALIKGLTEAFF
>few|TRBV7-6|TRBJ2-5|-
TGTGCCAGCAGCTTAGCCCGGGAGACCCAGTACTTC
CASSLARETQYF
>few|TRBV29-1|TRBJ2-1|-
TGCAGCGTTGAAGGAGGGGGAGAGAAGATCTCCTACAATGAGCAGTTCTTC
CSVEGGGEKISYNEQFF
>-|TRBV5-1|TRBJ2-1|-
TGCGCCAGCAGCCCCCCGGCGGGGTGGTCCCCCGAGCAGTTCTTC
CASSPPAGWSPEQFF
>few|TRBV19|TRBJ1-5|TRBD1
TGTGCCAGTAGGGACAGGGGCAATCAGCCCCAGCATTTT
CASRDRGNQPQHF
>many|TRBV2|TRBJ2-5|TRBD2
TGTGCCAGCAGTGAAATCCTAGCGGGGAACCAAGAGACCCAGTACTTC
CASSEILAGNQETQYF
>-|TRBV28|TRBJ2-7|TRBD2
TGTGCCAGCAGTTTTGGTATTGGCGGGGGGTCCTACGAGCAGTACTTC
CASSFGIGGGSYEQYF
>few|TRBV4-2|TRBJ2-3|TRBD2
TGTGCCAGCAGCCAAGCGGCTAGCGGGAGGAGCACAGATACGCAGTATTTT
CASSQAASGRSTDTQYF
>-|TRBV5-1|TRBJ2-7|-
TGCGCCAGCAGCTTGGGGGACGGAGCCTACGAGCAGTACTTC
CASSLGDGAYEQYF
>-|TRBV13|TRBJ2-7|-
TGTGCCAGCAGCTTAGGAGCAATAACCTACGAGCAGTACTTC
CASSLGAITYEQYF
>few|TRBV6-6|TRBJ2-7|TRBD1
TGTGCCAGCAACGGACAGGGGAGCTCCTACGAGCAGTACTTC
CASNGQGSSYEQYF
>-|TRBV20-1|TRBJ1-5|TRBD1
TGCAGTGCTACGGACAGGGGGCGAGGTGGAAATCAGCCCCAGCATTTT
CSATDRGRGGNQPQHF
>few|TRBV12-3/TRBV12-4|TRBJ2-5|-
TGTGCCAGCAGCGGGGCCCCTACAGCACAAGAGACCCAGTACTTC
CASSGAPTAQETQYF
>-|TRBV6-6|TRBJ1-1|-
TGTGCCAGCAGTTATGGGGAGGAAGCTTTCTTT
CASSYGEEAFF
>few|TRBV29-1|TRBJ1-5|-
TGCAGCGTTGCTGACAGTAGCAATCAGCCCCAGCATTTT
CSVADSSNQPQHF